One sample yielded the 19 T cell receptor beta chains listed below, sequenced in a study of cytomegalovirus exposure and HLA in healthy donors. PCR employed 60 Vbeta and 13 Jbeta primers. Some clones are missing from TCRdb's copy, which holds only in-frame ones; the method was immunoSEQ multiplex PCR. This sample has 95,000 to 150,000 clones, with around 76% found just once. The source material was PBMCs. The receptors stem from a man between 60 and 75 years old in good health and CMV-seropositive.

CDR3 bases: TGCGCCAGCAGCTTGGCCCCAACAGGGGACGGCTACACCTTC. It codes for CASSLAPTGDGYTF. This chain links TRBV5-1 with TRBJ1-2, with TRBD1 identical over 7 bases. Germline CDR1 and CDR2: SGHRS and YFSETQ. The junction had 7 bases not matched to a gene; V was cut back by 0 bases and J by 8 bases. The CDR3 contains 14 residues.

The chain is built from TRBV15 and TRBJ1-3, with D perhaps matching TRBD1 (6 bases). The CDR3 has 16 residues. Trimming stripped 0 bases from V and 0 bases from J, with 9 bases between. Germline V lookup: CDR1 LNHNV, CDR2 YYDKDF (reference sequence). This CDR3 is CATSRDTGNSGNTIYF. The CDR3 DNA reads TGTGCCACCAGCAGAGATACAGGGAACTCTGGAAACACCATATATTTT.

This clone came up a few times. The J gene is TRBJ1-1, the V gene TRBV12-5; TRBD1 aligns across 7 bases. CDR1 and CDR2 (germline): LGHNT, FRNRAP. V dropped 6 bases and J dropped 0; count of bases not matched to a gene: 1. CDR3 size: 13 residues. The CDR3 protein is CASGTGLNTEAFF. The CDR3 nucleotides are TGTGCTAGTGGGACAGGGCTGAACACTGAAGCTTTCTTT.

This rearrangement joins TRBV10-2 to TRBJ2-2, with TRBD2 as a possible D gene (6 bases). This CDR3 comprises 16 residues. Germline CDR1 is WSHSY and CDR2 is SAAADI. V was trimmed by 5 bases and J by 4 bases, leaving 17 bases between them. CDR3 nucleotide sequence: TGCGCCAGCAGTCTTTTCCGGGAGAGGGGCACCGGGGAGCTGTTTTTT. Translated, it gives CASSLFRERGTGELFF.

This clone was seen more than once but under ten times. V gene TRBV10-3 combines with J gene TRBJ1-1; possibly TRBD1 for D (6 bases). The CDR3 consists of 14 residues. Germline lookup yields CDR1 ENHRY and CDR2 SYGVKD. V dropped 3 bases and J dropped 7 bases, with 15 bases sitting between them. The CDR3 reads CAISDLTGNHEAFF. CDR3 sequence (DNA): TGTGCCATCAGTGACCTGACAGGTAATCATGAAGCTTTCTTT.

The chain is built from TRBV2 and TRBJ2-7; D is unclear. Per germline, CDR1 SNHLY and CDR2 FYNNEI. Trimming stripped 0 bases from V and 3 bases from J, with 6 bases between. The CDR3 spans 13 residues. Here the CDR3 reads CASSEAPFYEQYF. The CDR3 bases are TGTGCCAGCAGTGAAGCCCCCTTCTACGAGCAGTACTTC.

The chain has TRBV14 and TRBJ2-3, with 10 bases lining up with TRBD1. The CDR3 has 17 amino acids. Germline loops: CDR1 SGHDN, CDR2 FVKESK. Trimming cost V 4 bases and J 6 bases; bases outside gene matches: 13. CDR3 protein: CASSPPDRGLPTDTQYF. DNA for the CDR3: TGTGCCAGCAGCCCGCCTGACAGGGGGCTACCCACGGATACGCAGTATTTT.

The J gene is TRBJ1-2, the V gene TRBV19; D gene unclear. V shed 0 bases and J shed 8 bases, with 4 bases lying between them. Germline CDR1 reads LNHDA; CDR2 reads SQIVND (reference sequence). The CDR3 totals 11 residues. CDR3 coding DNA: TGTGCCAGTAGTATAGAGAGCGGCTACACCTTC. As protein: CASSIESGYTF.

This clone was observed a handful of times. The rearrangement uses TRBV9 and TRBJ2-1; possible D gene TRBD1, 6 bases. V was clipped by 3 bases and J by 8 bases, with 15 bases between them. The CDR3 contains 14 residues. Germline-derived CDR1 and CDR2 are SGDLS and YYNGEE. The CDR3 sequence: CASSAPTGNDEQFF. The CDR3 coding sequence is TGTGCCAGCAGCGCCCCCACAGGGAACGATGAGCAGTTCTTC.

The chain carries TRBV2 and TRBJ2-5, with 11 bases that match TRBD2. With 6 bases clipped from V and 5 bases from J, the junction kept 11 bases outside the gene matches. The CDR3 length is 16 residues. CDR1 is SNHLY, CDR2 FYNNEI, per germline. The CDR3 region is CASSRSGGAFGETQYF. The CDR3 DNA sequence: TGTGCCAGCAGCCGTAGCGGGGGGGCCTTCGGGGAGACCCAGTACTTC.

The rearrangement links TRBV21-1 to TRBJ1-2; TRBD1, the table's D call, was not compared with the DNA. TRBV21-1 is a recognized pseudogene. The CDR3 totals 17 residues. CDR3 nucleotide sequence: TGTGCCAGCAGCAAAACTCTCAGTCCCGCAGGTCCCTATGGCTACACCTTC. It encodes CASSKTLSPAGPYGYTF.

The chain uses TRBV11-2 and TRBJ2-7; D ambiguous. CDR3 length equals 15 residues. The ends were cut back, 5 bases at V and 2 bases at J, with 16 bases in the middle. The germline V gene encodes CDR1 SGHAT and CDR2 FQNNGV. The CDR3 DNA follows: TGTGCCAGCAGCGCGACCTTTGGGCAGACCTACGAGCAGTACTTC. This translates into CASSATFGQTYEQYF.

The chain carries TRBV18 and TRBJ2-1; perhaps TRBD1 as D (6 bases). Per the germline V gene, CDR1 is KGHSH and CDR2 is LQKENI. This CDR3 has 14 residues. V lost 0 bases and J 4 bases, leaving 7 bases between the germline ends. The CDR3, as DNA: TGTGCCAGCTCACCACCGGGACAATACAATGAGCAGTTCTTC. This gives the protein CASSPPGQYNEQFF.

V usage is TRBV19 and J usage is TRBJ2-6; 7 bases agree with TRBD2. This CDR3 is built from 15 residues. The germline V gene has CDR1 LNHDA and CDR2 SQIVND (reference sequence). Trimming at V came to 9 bases and at J to 2 bases, leaving 7 bases not matched to a gene. DNA for the CDR3: TGTGCCAGCTTGGTGGGAGGGACTGGGGCCAACGTCCTGACTTTC. Translating it yields CASLVGGTGANVLTF.

The CDR3: CASARPLAVSPDNEKLFF. In DNA form, the CDR3 reads TGTGCCAGCGCCCGTCCACTGGCGGTTTCGCCTGATAATGAAAAACTGTTTTTT. This rearrangement joins TRBV28 to TRBJ1-4; no clear D gene. Trimming removed 8 bases at V and 4 bases at J, with 26 bases between. The CDR3 spans 18 residues. Looked up from germline, CDR1 is MDHEN and CDR2 is SYDVKM.

The rearrangement uses TRBV30 and TRBJ2-7; 12 nucleotides agree with TRBD2. CDR1 GTSNPN and CDR2 SVGIG come from the germline V gene (reference sequence). V was pared by 3 bases and J by 3 bases, with 6 bases of the junction left unmatched. The CDR3 covers 15 residues. CDR3 sequence (DNA): TGTGCCTGGAGGCTAGCGGGAGGGTTTTTCTACGAGCAGTACTTC. It codes for CAWRLAGGFFYEQYF.

About this clone itself: Other DNA variants within this sample encode the same CDR3. The CDR3: CASSLFLADNNEQFF. CDR3 DNA: TGTGCCAGCAGCTTGTTCCTAGCGGACAACAATGAGCAGTTCTTC. The chain employs TRBV5-6 and TRBJ2-1; 7 bases are a match to TRBD2. Germline CDR1 reads SGHDT; CDR2 reads YYEEEE. Trimming removed 1 base from V and 5 bases from J; junction bases left unmatched: 6. The CDR3 is made up of 15 amino acids.

The chain employs TRBV10-3 and TRBJ2-7, with 7 nucleotides matching TRBD2. The length of the CDR3 is 16 residues. CDR1 and CDR2 (germline): ENHRY, SYGVKD. V lost 3 bases, J lost 5 bases, and 13 bases stayed unmatched. The CDR3 spells CAISESVGGSVNEQYF. CDR3 in DNA: TGTGCCATCAGTGAATCGGTCGGCGGGAGTGTGAACGAGCAGTACTTC.

The genes are TRBV5-1 and TRBJ2-7, with unresolved D. This CDR3 spans 14 amino acids. V was pared by 7 bases and J by 1 base, with 15 bases between. CDR1 and CDR2 from the germline V gene are SGHRS and YFSETQ. CDR3 bases: TGCGCCAGCGGTCGCGGTCTAGGATCCTACGAGCAGTACTTC. Translation gives CASGRGLGSYEQYF. The entire variable domain, with the rest obtained from reference TRBV5-1 and TRBJ2-7, is as follows: KAGVTQTPRYLIKTRGQQVTLSCSPISGHRSVSWYQQTPGQGLQFLFEYFSETQRNKGNFPGRFSGRQFSNSRSEMNVSTLELGDSALYLCASGRGLGSYEQYFGPGTRLTVT.